The clone carrying this TCR beta chain was picked up a small number of times. What it recognizes is unknown. This CDR3 contains 16 residues. The V gene's germline CDR1 is KGHSH and CDR2 LQKENI. Deletions cut 3 bases from V and 0 bases from J, with 12 bases between. This sample is drawn from a study of T cell repertoires in cytomegalovirus infection. Regarding the study as a whole: Ex vivo responses were dominated by HLA-C-restricted CMV-specific TCR beta clonotypes.

TCRdb reprocessed the reads via MiXCR and lists one record per CDR3 protein. Of some 390,000 distinct CDR3 sequences detected, 18% appear once; the ten largest clones hold approximately 10%. The rearrangement links TRBV18 to TRBJ1-5, with D unclear. This TCR was recovered from a human donor in good health (CMV status not recorded). Some clones in this sample may be carry-over from other donors' samples. Material: PBMCs. Here the CDR3 reads CASSPFGPDSNQPQHF. CDR3 nucleotide sequence: TGTGCCAGCTCACCTTTCGGCCCCGATAGCAATCAGCCCCAGCATTTT.